This TCR beta chain was identified in a study of vaccination effects on CD4 cells after COVID-19. Before sequencing took place, the ViraFEST assay used viral peptide pools to expand antigen-specific CD4+ T cells. Culturing for more than eight days preceded CD4+ T cell isolation. Vaccine recipients had no previous SARS-CoV-2 infection; their nucleocapsid antibodies were negative. This clone has only a few counts. Its antigen is still unknown. The CDR3 length is 15 residues. Germline loops: CDR1 SGHRS, CDR2 YFSETQ. Trimming took 2 bases from V and 5 from J; bases not matched to a gene: 6. Data came from immunoSEQ multiplex PCR; TCRdb stores just in-frame clones and leaves some out. The sample consists of some 68,000 clones, roughly 72% of them appearing once.

This chain uses TRBV5-1 with TRBJ2-3; 9 bases agree with TRBD2. The receptor was derived from a human donor who received a COVID-19 vaccine. This specimen was CD4+ T cells from PBMCs cultured with HCoV-OC43 spike peptides, taken before COVID-19 vaccination. Subset described: HCoV-OC43 spike overlapping peptide pool stimulation. As DNA, the CDR3 is TGCGCCAGCAGCTTCCAAGCGGGGGGTGTAGATACGCAGTATTTT. Its protein is CASSFQAGGVDTQYF. Drawing the rest from reference TRBV5-1 and TRBJ2-3, the complete variable domain is KAGVTQTPRYLIKTRGQQVTLSCSPISGHRSVSWYQQTPGQGLQFLFEYFSETQRNKGNFPGRFSGRQFSNSRSEMNVSTLELGDSALYLCASSFQAGGVDTQYFGPGTRLTVL.